A single sample is the source of the 10 T cell receptor beta chains below, sequenced in a study of graft-versus-host responses after intestinal transplantation. Their antigens are not known. The repertoire was sequenced with immunoSEQ multiplex PCR; TCRdb's copy has only in-frame clones and lacks some. The sample holds about 110,000 clones, 90% to 95% seen once. The input for sequencing was unstimulated CD8+ T cells sorted from spleen or lymph node cells, taken before intestinal transplant. The receptors stem from a human donor who received an intestinal transplant.

The V call is TRBV6-6, the J call TRBJ2-5, with a possible D match to TRBD1 (6 bases). Trimming took off 5 bases at V and 1 base at J, with 11 bases between the two ends. CDR1 MNHNY and CDR2 SVGAGI come from the germline V gene (reference sequence). The CDR3 is 14 residues long. In nucleotides, the CDR3 is TGTGCCAGCAGTCCTCTACAGGGCCAAGAGACCCAGTACTTC. As protein: CASSPLQGQETQYF.

The chain employs TRBV7-9 and TRBJ2-5, with 8 bases that match TRBD2. V shed 4 bases and J 1 base; nucleotides not matched to a gene: 5. This CDR3 region has 15 residues. Germline values: CDR1 SEHNR, CDR2 FQNEAQ (reference sequence). The CDR3 DNA follows: TGTGCCAGCAGCTCGAGCGGGAGCCCCCAAGAGACCCAGTACTTC. It codes for CASSSSGSPQETQYF.

The V call is TRBV11-2, the J call TRBJ2-7, with no clear D. This CDR3 has 11 amino acids. CDR1 and CDR2 from the germline V gene are SGHAT and FQNNGV. The germline V and J ends were trimmed by 7 bases and 3 bases, with 7 bases remaining between them. The CDR3 spells CASTDGYEQYF. The DNA of the CDR3 is TGTGCCAGCACTGACGGCTACGAGCAGTACTTC.

This chain connects TRBV4-1 to TRBJ2-5; weak D call: TRBD1 (5 bases). With the DNA end fitting TRBJ2-7 better, the J assignment may be wrong. CDR1 is MGHRA, CDR2 YSYEKL, per germline. The CDR3 spans 15 residues. This CDR3 is CASSQDLGATYEQYF. CDR3 nucleotide sequence: TGCGCCAGCAGCCAAGATTTAGGGGCGACCTACGAGCAGTACTTC.

V usage is TRBV29-1 and J usage is TRBJ2-3; unclear D gene. The CDR3 runs to 12 residues. CDR1 and CDR2 (germline): SQVTM, ANQGSEA. V lost 6 bases to trimming and J lost 4 bases, with 11 bases between them. This chain's CDR3 is CSVWVGPDTQYF. The CDR3 DNA follows: TGCAGCGTCTGGGTCGGGCCAGATACGCAGTATTTT.

As DNA, the CDR3 is TGTGCCAGCAGCTTAGCTTCGACCGGGACTAGCGGGATCAATGAGCAGTTCTTC. This encodes CASSLASTGTSGINEQFF. V usage is TRBV11-2 and J usage is TRBJ2-1; 13 bases are a match to TRBD2. Germline CDR1 reads SGHAT; CDR2 reads FQNNGV. CDR3 length: 18 residues. J lost 6 bases, V lost 1 base, and 9 bases had no gene match.

This chain uses TRBV5-1 with TRBJ2-1; D perhaps matches TRBD1 (5 bases). Per the germline V gene, CDR1 is SGHRS and CDR2 is YFSETQ. The V and J ends lost 0 bases and 4 bases respectively, with 11 bases between them. The CDR3 runs 15 residues. This CDR3 is CASSLAGLRYNEQFF. In DNA form, the CDR3 reads TGCGCCAGCAGCTTGGCAGGGTTGAGATACAATGAGCAGTTCTTC.

The chain uses TRBV30 and TRBJ1-1; no definite D call. Trimming pared 7 bases from V and 3 bases from J, leaving 9 bases between. Germline V gene data show CDR1 as GTSNPN and CDR2 as SVGIG (reference sequence). The CDR3 consists of 11 residues. CDR3 in DNA: TGTGCCTTTGGAGGTCACACTGAAGCTTTCTTT. Translation: CAFGGHTEAFF. Full variable domain (outside the CDR3, taken from reference TRBV30 and TRBJ1-1): SQTIHQWPATLVQPVGSPLSLECTVEGTSNPNLYWYRQAAGRGLQLLFYSVGIGQISSEVPQNLSASRPQDRQFILSSKKLLLSDSGFYLCAFGGHTEAFFGQGTRLTVV.

The chain is built from TRBV28 and TRBJ2-7, with D perhaps matching TRBD2 (6 bases). Germline CDR1 MDHEN, CDR2 SYDVKM. This CDR3 spans 15 amino acids. V shed 6 bases and J shed 5 bases, with 20 bases lying between them. CDR3 region: CASRTPGGGTNEQYF. In DNA form, the CDR3 reads TGTGCCAGCAGAACGCCGGGTGGGGGGACGAACGAGCAGTACTTC.

This clone was seen a single time. The V and J genes are TRBV27 and TRBJ2-2, with 12 bases fitting TRBD2. The CDR3 extends over 17 amino acids. CDR1 is MNHEY and CDR2 is SMNVEV in the germline V gene (reference sequence). With 5 bases clipped from V and 7 bases from J, the junction kept 11 bases outside the gene matches. CDR3 in amino acids: CASSILGLAGRNGELFF. The DNA of the CDR3 is TGTGCCAGCAGTATACTAGGACTAGCGGGAAGGAACGGGGAGCTGTTTTTT.